Below, 9 T cell receptor beta chains from the same sample are listed, as sequenced in a study of blood T cell repertoires in COVID-19 (TCRdb year 2020). The library was produced with the immunoSEQ multiplex PCR assay. TCRdb limited this immuneACCESS table to in-frame rearrangements with V and J called. A share of clones is missing; checked studies link under half to unresolved V genes, and the rest is unexplained. Within this sample are about 150,000 clones, with about 74% of them counted one time only. The ten largest clones represent around 16% of the sample. The specimen sequenced was peripheral blood. These receptors all stem from a man in his forties or fifties with acute or convalescent COVID-19.

The chain couples TRBV27 to TRBJ1-3; 9 positions agree with TRBD1. The CDR3 has 17 amino acids. Trimming cost V 6 bases and J 1 base; bases outside gene matches: 10. Per germline, CDR1 MNHEY and CDR2 SMNVEV (reference sequence). The CDR3 DNA reads TGTGCCAGCAGCGAACGAACAGGGGGCTTGTCTGGAAACACCATATATTTT. This codes for CASSERTGGLSGNTIYF.

The chain links TRBV3-1 (or the pseudogene TRBV3-2) to TRBJ1-6; possible D gene TRBD1, 6 bases. Germline CDR1 and CDR2: LGHDT and YNNKEL (reference sequence). The germline V and J ends were trimmed by 2 bases and 7 bases, with 9 bases remaining between them. This CDR3 spans 14 amino acids. Here the CDR3 DNA reads TGTGCCAGCAGCCAACGAGGACAGAATTCACCCCTCCACTTT. Encoded protein: CASSQRGQNSPLHF.

V gene TRBV21-1 combines with J gene TRBJ1-2; TRBD1 reflects the table's D call only, with no check against the DNA. TRBV21-1 is marked as a pseudogene. The CDR3 covers 17 residues. The CDR3 loop is CASSKGFVGQGVGGYTF. CDR3 nucleotide sequence: TGTGCCAGCAGCAAAGGGTTTGTCGGACAGGGGGTGGGTGGCTACACCTTC.

J is TRBJ2-3 and V is TRBV4-1; 10 nucleotides match TRBD2. CDR1 and CDR2 (germline): MGHRA, YSYEKL. The CDR3 sequence is 18 residues long. With V trimmed by 5 bases and J by 4 bases, 15 bases remained unmatched. CDR3 DNA sequence: TGCGCCAGCAGCGAGGACTCTAATGTAGCGGGGGGCTCAGATACGCAGTATTTT. Its protein product is CASSEDSNVAGGSDTQYF.

The chain combines TRBV30 with TRBJ1-1; no clear D gene. The CDR3 covers 13 residues. Germline V CDR1 and CDR2: GTSNPN, SVGIG (reference sequence). V was cut by 7 bases and J by 5 bases, with 17 bases left in between. The CDR3 DNA is TGTGCCTACAAAATTAACGTATGGACTGAAGCTTTCTTT. Translating gives CAYKINVWTEAFF.

The chain uses TRBV29-1 and TRBJ2-3; D is perhaps TRBD1 (5 bases). V was cut by 7 bases and J by 6 bases, with 17 bases left in between. From germline, CDR1 is SQVTM and CDR2 ANQGSEA. The CDR3 has 13 residues. In nucleotides, the CDR3 is TGCAGCGCTTCACGACCAGGGTCCGATACGCAGTATTTT. Translated: CSASRPGSDTQYF.

The chain is built from TRBV14 and TRBJ2-1; 11 nucleotides line up with TRBD1. The V segment lost 2 bases and the J segment 9 bases; nucleotides outside the gene matches: 6. The CDR3 extends over 15 amino acids. Per the germline V gene, CDR1 is SGHDN and CDR2 is FVKESK. The DNA for the CDR3 is TGTGCCAGCAGCCAAACCGGACAGGGGGCCGGTGAGCAGTTCTTC. Protein sequence: CASSQTGQGAGEQFF.

The rearrangement joins TRBV20-1 to TRBJ2-3; D may be TRBD1 (5 bases). Trimming removed 7 bases from V and 5 bases from J, with 7 bases in between. This CDR3 spans 10 amino acids. CDR1 DFQATT and CDR2 SNEGSKA come from the germline V gene (reference sequence). The CDR3 bases are TGCAGTGGACAGAGAGATACGCAGTATTTT. It translates to CSGQRDTQYF.

CDR3 coding DNA: TGTGCCAGCAGCGTAGCGGGACAGGGGGATACGCAGTATTTT. Protein sequence: CASSVAGQGDTQYF. V gene TRBV9 combines with J gene TRBJ2-3; 10 positions agree with TRBD1. This CDR3 has 14 amino acids. Germline loops: CDR1 SGDLS, CDR2 YYNGEE. The trim removed 0 bases at V and 6 bases at J, leaving 1 base unmatched.